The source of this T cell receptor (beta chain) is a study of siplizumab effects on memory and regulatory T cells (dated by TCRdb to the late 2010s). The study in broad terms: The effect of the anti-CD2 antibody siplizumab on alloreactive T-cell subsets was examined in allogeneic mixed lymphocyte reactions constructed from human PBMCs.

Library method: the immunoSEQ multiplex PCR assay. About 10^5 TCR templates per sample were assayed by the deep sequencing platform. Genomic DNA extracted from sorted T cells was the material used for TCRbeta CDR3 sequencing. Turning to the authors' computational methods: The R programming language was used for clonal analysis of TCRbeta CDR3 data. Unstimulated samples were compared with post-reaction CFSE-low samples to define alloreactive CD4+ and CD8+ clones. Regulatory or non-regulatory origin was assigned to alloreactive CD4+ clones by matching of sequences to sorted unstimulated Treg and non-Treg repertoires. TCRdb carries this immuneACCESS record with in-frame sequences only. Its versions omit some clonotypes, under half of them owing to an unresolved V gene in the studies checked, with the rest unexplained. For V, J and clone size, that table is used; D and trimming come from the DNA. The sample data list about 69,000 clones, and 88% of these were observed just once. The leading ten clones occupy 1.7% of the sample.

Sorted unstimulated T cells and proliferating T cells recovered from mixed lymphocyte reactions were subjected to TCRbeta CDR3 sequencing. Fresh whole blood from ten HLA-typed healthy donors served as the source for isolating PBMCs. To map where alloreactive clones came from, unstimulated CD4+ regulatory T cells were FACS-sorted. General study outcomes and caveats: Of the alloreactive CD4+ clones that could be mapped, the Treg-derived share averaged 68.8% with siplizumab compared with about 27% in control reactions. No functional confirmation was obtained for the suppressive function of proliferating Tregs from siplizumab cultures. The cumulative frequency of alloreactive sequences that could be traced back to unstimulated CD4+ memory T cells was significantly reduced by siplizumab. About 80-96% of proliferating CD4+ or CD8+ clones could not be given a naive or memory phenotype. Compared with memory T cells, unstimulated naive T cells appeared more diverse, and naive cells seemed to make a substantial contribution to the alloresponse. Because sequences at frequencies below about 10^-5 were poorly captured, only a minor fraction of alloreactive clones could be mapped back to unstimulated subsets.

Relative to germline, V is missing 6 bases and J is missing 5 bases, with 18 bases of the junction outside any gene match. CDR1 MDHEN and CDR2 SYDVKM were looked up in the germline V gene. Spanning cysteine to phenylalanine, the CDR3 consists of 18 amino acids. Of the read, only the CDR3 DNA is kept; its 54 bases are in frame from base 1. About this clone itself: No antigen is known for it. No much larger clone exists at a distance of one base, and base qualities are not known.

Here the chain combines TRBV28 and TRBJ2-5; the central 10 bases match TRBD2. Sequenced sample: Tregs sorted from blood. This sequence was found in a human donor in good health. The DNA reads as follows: TGTGCCAGCAGCCCCCCGGGGCGGACTAGCGGTCGCCCGGAGACCCAGTACTTC. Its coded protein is CASSPPGRTSGRPETQYF.